This T cell receptor (beta chain) derives from a study of shared T cell receptors in the human thymus. TCRdb's copy holds only in-frame clones and misses some; the assay was immunoSEQ multiplex PCR. The sample has some 700,000 clones; 80% to 90% are singletons. This CDR3 is 13 amino acids long. V shed 3 bases and J shed 5 bases, with 11 bases lying between them. Per the germline V gene, CDR1 is SGDLS and CDR2 is YYNGEE. This same sample was also taken into another study, of human thymus T cells. That source reports: Corrective cardiac surgery supplied the resected thymus tissue. Thymic repertoires overlap heavily among unrelated individuals, related research has reported.

The source material was thymocytes. The receptor's source is a girl under three years old with a congenital heart defect. The chain recombines TRBV9 with TRBJ1-1; no reliable D call. The CDR3 reads CASSESRRTEAFF. The CDR3 region has the DNA TGTGCCAGCAGCGAATCGAGGCGGACTGAAGCTTTCTTT.